These 25 T cell receptor beta chains came from one sample sequenced in a study of naive and memory T cell subsets. These receptors have no known antigen. The study's findings and limits: Especially in CD8 cells, naive repertoires contained a few larger clonotypes, possibly CD45RA-re-expressing memory cells.

The beta constant-region primer was an equimolar mix of two oligonucleotides covering TRBC1 and TRBC2. The ligated cDNA underwent four PCR rounds using SP2 and nested alpha and beta constant-region primers. One entry per CDR3 protein results from TCRdb running MiXCR on the UMI-ligation and nested PCR reads. The data show over 110,000 distinct CDR3 sequences, with 15% to 20% seen just once and 0.6% to 0.7% held by the top ten. Sequenced input: naive CD8+ T cells from blood. Receptor source: a human donor in good health.

Only a few counts were recorded for this clonotype. The J gene is TRBJ2-1, the V gene TRBV20-1; 10 bases match TRBD2. J lost 4 bases, V lost 3 bases, and 3 bases had no gene match. CDR1 is DFQATT, CDR2 SNEGSKA, per germline (reference sequence). The CDR3 has 14 amino acids. The CDR3 DNA follows: TGCAGTGCTAGGCTAGCGGGAGATTACAATGAGCAGTTCTTC. Amino acid sequence: CSARLAGDYNEQFF.

A few counts support this clonotype. The gene calls are TRBV28 and TRBJ2-7; D not resolved. Germline loops: CDR1 MDHEN, CDR2 SYDVKM. The length of the CDR3 is 12 residues. Between the trimmed V and J ends, which lost 7 bases and 1 base, there was a span of 8 bases. The CDR3 loop is CASTLGSYEQYF. CDR3 in DNA: TGTGCCAGCACCCTGGGTTCCTACGAGCAGTACTTC.

The chain combines TRBV27 with TRBJ2-1, with TRBD2 matching over 7 bases. The CDR3 spans 16 residues. The junction had 12 bases not matched to a gene; V was cut back by 8 bases and J by 2 bases. Germline loops: CDR1 MNHEY, CDR2 SMNVEV (reference sequence). This CDR3 reads CASGLSLAVAYNEQFF. The CDR3 nucleotides read TGTGCCAGCGGGTTGAGTCTAGCGGTTGCCTACAATGAGCAGTTCTTC.

The V gene is TRBV28, the J gene TRBJ2-2, with D maybe TRBD1 (5 bases). The CDR3 has 14 residues. Trimming removed 3 bases at V and 3 bases at J, with 8 bases between. Germline CDR1 reads MDHEN; CDR2 reads SYDVKM. The CDR3 loop is CASSLQGYTGELFF. The CDR3 coding sequence is TGTGCCAGCAGTTTGCAGGGATACACCGGGGAGCTGTTTTTT.

V and J are TRBV2 and TRBJ2-1; a possible D gene is TRBD1 (6 bases). The germline CDR1 and CDR2 sequences are SNHLY and FYNNEI. With 3 bases removed from V and 4 bases from J, the gap between germline ends came to 13 bases. CDR3 size: 15 residues. In nucleotides, the CDR3 is TGTGCCAGCAGTGAGGACAGAAACGCGTACAATGAGCAGTTCTTC. Its protein product is CASSEDRNAYNEQFF.

The table lists this clonotype with many counts. CDR3 nucleotides: TGCAGCGTTGAACGGGGTTCCTACGAGCAGTACTTC. This translates into CSVERGSYEQYF. The chain carries TRBV29-1 and TRBJ2-7; D possibly corresponds to TRBD2 (5 bases). Trimming took 2 bases from V and 1 from J, leaving 6 bases between them. The CDR3 has 12 amino acids. Germline V gene lookup returns CDR1 SQVTM and CDR2 ANQGSEA.

There are a few counts of this clonotype. The chain joins TRBV11-2 to TRBJ2-3; TRBD1 or TRBD2 may be the D gene (6 bases each). V dropped 5 bases and J dropped 2 bases, with 23 bases sitting between them. Germline V gene lookup returns CDR1 SGHAT and CDR2 FQNNGV. The CDR3 is made up of 18 amino acids. The CDR3 spells CASSAPGGTTLDTDTQYF. DNA for the CDR3: TGTGCCAGCAGCGCCCCAGGCGGGACAACGTTAGACACAGATACGCAGTATTTT. The full variable domain, in which reference TRBV11-2 and TRBJ2-3 provide the parts outside the CDR3, is EAGVAQSPRYKIIEKRQSVAFWCNPISGHATLYWYQQILGQGPKLLIQFQNNGVVDDSQLPKDRFSAERLKGVDSTLKIQPAKLEDSAVYLCASSAPGGTTLDTDTQYFGPGTRLTVL.

This clonotype was counted a few times. V is TRBV5-5 and J is TRBJ2-7, with TRBD1 matching 9 bases. This CDR3 spans 19 amino acids. Germline lookup yields CDR1 SGHKS and CDR2 YYEKEE (reference sequence). V lost 6 bases, J lost 6 bases, and 25 bases stayed unmatched. The CDR3 DNA sequence: TGTGCCAGCACCCTAAGAGGGGACAGGGTGGCCCCTCTGGCTCTCGAGCAGTACTTC. Amino acids: CASTLRGDRVAPLALEQYF.

The gene calls are TRBV3-1 and TRBJ2-2; the D gene is possibly TRBD2 (6 bases). The CDR3 sequence is 14 residues long. Trimming pared 2 bases from V and 6 bases from J, leaving 10 bases between. Germline-derived CDR1 and CDR2 are LGHDT and YNNKEL (reference sequence). The CDR3 region is CASSQSGGAGELFF. The CDR3 region has the DNA TGTGCCAGCAGCCAAAGCGGAGGGGCCGGGGAGCTGTTTTTT.

This chain uses TRBV9 with TRBJ2-5, with 11 bases lining up with TRBD2. There are 15 residues in the CDR3. Germline V lookup: CDR1 SGDLS, CDR2 YYNGEE. The J segment lost 3 bases and the V segment lost 1 base, leaving 2 bases of the junction unmatched. The CDR3 sequence is CASSVMGLAEETQYF. The CDR3 region has the DNA TGTGCCAGCAGCGTAATGGGACTAGCGGAAGAGACCCAGTACTTC.

The chain recombines TRBV30 with TRBJ1-5; D is perhaps TRBD1 (6 bases). This CDR3 is built from 14 residues. V was cut by 3 bases and J by 7 bases, with 16 bases left in between. Germline lookup yields CDR1 GTSNPN and CDR2 SVGIG (reference sequence). This CDR3 reads CAWSAGQSGQPQHF. CDR3 bases: TGTGCCTGGAGCGCCGGACAGAGCGGACAGCCCCAGCATTTT.

In its sample, this clonotype was seen a few times. The chain is built from TRBV7-9 and TRBJ2-7; possibly TRBD2 for D (6 bases). The CDR3 totals 14 residues. The germline gives CDR1 SEHNR, CDR2 FQNEAQ (reference sequence). Trimming took 2 bases from V and 2 from J, leaving 10 bases between them. CDR3 sequence reads: CASSLSRDTYEQYF. The CDR3 DNA follows: TGTGCCAGCAGCTTATCGCGGGATACCTACGAGCAGTACTTC.

This clonotype came up a few times. This chain connects TRBV25-1 to TRBJ2-2, with TRBD1 as a possible D gene (5 bases). Germline CDR1 MGHDK, CDR2 SYGVNS. V dropped 9 bases and J dropped 4 bases, with 15 bases sitting between them. This CDR3 has 14 amino acids. CDR3 in DNA: TGTGCCAGTTCGGACATGAGAACCACCGGGGAGCTGTTTTTT. Translated, it gives CASSDMRTTGELFF.

The chain has TRBV4-3 and TRBJ2-1; D is uncertain. Trimming shortened V by 4 bases and J by 7 bases, and 11 bases separated the two germline ends. The CDR3 contains 13 residues. CDR1 is LGHNA, CDR2 YSLEER, per germline. The CDR3 DNA is TGCGCCAGCAGCCCCTATCACGGGAATGAGCAGTTCTTC. The encoded protein is CASSPYHGNEQFF.

This clonotype was picked up a small number of times. DNA of the CDR3: TGTGCCTCCTCGACCAGCGGATTGTACGAGCAGTACTTC. Amino acid sequence: CASSTSGLYEQYF. The chain couples TRBV6-6 to TRBJ2-7; perhaps TRBD2 as D (5 bases). The V end was cut by 11 bases, the J end by 4 bases, with 18 bases between. The V gene's germline CDR1 is MNHNY and CDR2 SVGAGI (reference sequence). This CDR3 is 13 amino acids long.

The rearrangement uses TRBV28 and TRBJ1-5, with a tentative D call TRBD1 (5 bases). The CDR3 loop spans 13 amino acids. V was pared by 11 bases and J by 4 bases, with 15 bases between. Per the germline V gene, CDR1 is MDHEN and CDR2 is SYDVKM. The CDR3 reads CAGAPPENQPQHF. DNA of the CDR3: TGTGCCGGGGCCCCCCCGGAAAATCAGCCCCAGCATTTT.

In this sample, this clonotype turned up a few times. The CDR3 spells CASSYAASIETQYF. The CDR3 bases are TGTGCCAGCAGTTACGCCGCTAGCATAGAGACCCAGTACTTC. The rearrangement uses TRBV6-5 and TRBJ2-5, with D maybe TRBD2 (5 bases). Between the trimmed V and J ends, which lost 2 bases and 4 bases, there was a span of 11 bases. Germline lookup yields CDR1 MNHEY and CDR2 SVGAGI. This CDR3 region has 14 residues.

The chain uses TRBV7-8 and TRBJ2-1, with D unclear. V lost 2 bases and J 2 bases, leaving 10 bases between the germline ends. Looked up from germline, CDR1 is SGHVS and CDR2 is FQNEAQ. CDR3 size: 15 residues. The CDR3 sequence is CASSLIGGTYNEQFF. The CDR3 nucleotides read TGTGCCAGCAGCTTAATCGGCGGAACCTACAATGAGCAGTTCTTC.

In this sample, this clonotype turned up a few times. The J gene is TRBJ2-3, the V gene TRBV13, with 13 bases identical to TRBD2. This CDR3 is built from 17 residues. Germline loops: CDR1 PRHDT, CDR2 FYEKMQ (reference sequence). V trimming: 0 bases; J trimming: 3 bases; junction bases outside the gene matches: 3. CDR3 loop: CASSLGPGLAGTDTQYF. The CDR3 nucleotides read TGTGCCAGCAGCTTAGGACCGGGACTAGCGGGAACAGATACGCAGTATTTT.

This clonotype was found a few times. In DNA form, the CDR3 reads TGCGCCAGCAGCCAAGTCCATGGGGGGATTGATACTGAAGCTTTCTTT. Encoded protein: CASSQVHGGIDTEAFF. This sequence joins TRBV4-1 and TRBJ1-1; possibly TRBD1 for D (5 bases). The CDR3 extends over 16 amino acids. Germline assignment: CDR1 MGHRA and CDR2 YSYEKL. The V and J ends lost 1 base and 5 bases respectively, with 17 bases between them.

The chain is built from TRBV27 and TRBJ2-6, with D uncertain. Germline V gene data show CDR1 as MNHEY and CDR2 as SMNVEV (reference sequence). The CDR3 covers 15 residues. Trimming left V 2 bases short and J 0 bases short, with 5 bases between. In DNA form, the CDR3 reads TGTGCCAGCAGTTTAGAGAGCTCTGGGGCCAACGTCCTGACTTTC. This translates into CASSLESSGANVLTF. The entire variable domain, with the rest obtained from reference TRBV27 and TRBJ2-6, is as follows: EAQVTQNPRYLITVTGKKLTVTCSQNMNHEYMSWYRQDPGLGLRQIYYSMNVEVTDKGDVPEGYKVSRKEKRNFPLILESPSPNQTSLYFCASSLESSGANVLTFGAGSRLTVL.

The rearrangement uses TRBV28 and TRBJ2-7; 11 bases line up with TRBD2. The ends lost 5 bases at V and 5 bases at J; junction bases unmatched: 2. Germline V gene data show CDR1 as MDHEN and CDR2 as SYDVKM. This CDR3 is 13 amino acids long. Written as DNA, the CDR3 is TGTGCCAGCAGTACTAGCGGGAGCGACGAGCAGTACTTC. This gives the protein CASSTSGSDEQYF.

The V and J genes are TRBV6-6 and TRBJ2-5; a weak D match, TRBD1 (5 bases). CDR1 is MNHNY and CDR2 is SVGAGI in the germline V gene (reference sequence). The CDR3 is 13 amino acids. V was shortened by 7 bases and J by 1 base, with 10 bases between the two germline ends. The CDR3 region has the DNA TGTGCCAGCACTCAGGGATTCCAAGAGACCCAGTACTTC. Translated: CASTQGFQETQYF.

This rearrangement joins TRBV12-3 or TRBV12-4 to TRBJ1-1; 8 nucleotides match TRBD1. This CDR3 is 15 amino acids long. The V and J ends lost 7 bases and 3 bases, in that order; junction bases with no gene match: 10. CDR3 sequence (DNA): TGTGCCAGCACCCTCACAGGGGGGTGGGACACTGAAGCTTTCTTT. Its translation: CASTLTGGWDTEAFF.

This clonotype showed up just a few times. V and J are TRBV19 and TRBJ2-1, with 8 bases lining up with TRBD2. V shed 3 bases, J shed 10 bases, and the junction held 5 bases outside the gene matches. Germline-derived CDR1 and CDR2 are LNHDA and SQIVND (reference sequence). The CDR3 is 13 amino acids. CDR3 DNA sequence: TGTGCCAGTAGTATTGGTCCGGGGGGGGAGCAGTTCTTC. Encoded protein: CASSIGPGGEQFF.